This T cell receptor (beta chain) was sequenced in a study of blood T cell repertoires in COVID-19. Overall study context: T cells, B-cell-depleted T cells, or PBMCs provided the cDNA or gDNA that served as material.

Clones were read by immunoSEQ multiplex PCR, and TCRdb kept only the in-frame ones, dropping some. Of over 250,000 clones listed, about 89% are singletons. This CDR3 has 16 amino acids. The V gene lost 5 bases and the J gene lost 0 bases, with 14 bases spanning the gap. CDR1 is SNHLY, CDR2 FYNNEI, per germline. Sample: peripheral blood. The sequence came from a man aged 35-49 years who had recovered from COVID-19. The genes are TRBV2 and TRBJ2-1; perhaps TRBD1 as D (5 bases). The CDR3 sequence is CASSRQPSFSYNEQFF. CDR3 in DNA: TGTGCCAGCAGTCGACAGCCGTCATTCTCCTACAATGAGCAGTTCTTC.